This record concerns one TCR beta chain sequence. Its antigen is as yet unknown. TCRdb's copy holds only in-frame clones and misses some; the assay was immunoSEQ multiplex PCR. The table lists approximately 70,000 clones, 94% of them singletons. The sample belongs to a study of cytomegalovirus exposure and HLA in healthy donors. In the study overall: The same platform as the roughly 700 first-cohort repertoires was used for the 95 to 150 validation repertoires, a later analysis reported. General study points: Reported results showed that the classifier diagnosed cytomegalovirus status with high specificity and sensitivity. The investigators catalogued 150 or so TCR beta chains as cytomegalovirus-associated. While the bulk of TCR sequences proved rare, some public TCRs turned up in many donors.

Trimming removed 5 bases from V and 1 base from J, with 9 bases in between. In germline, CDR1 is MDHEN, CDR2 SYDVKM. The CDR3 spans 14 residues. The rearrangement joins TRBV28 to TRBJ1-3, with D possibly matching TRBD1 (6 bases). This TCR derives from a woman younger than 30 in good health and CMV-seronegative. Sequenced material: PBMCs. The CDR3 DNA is TGTGCCAGCAGTAACACAGGGTCTGGAAACACCATATATTTT. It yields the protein CASSNTGSGNTIYF.